The text below deals with one T cell receptor beta chain. The germline CDR1 and CDR2 sequences are MNHNS and SASEGT. The CDR3 runs 14 residues. Trimming removed 5 bases from V and 3 bases from J; junction bases left unmatched: 5. The data were obtained in a study of OX40 agonist ivuxolimab in advanced cancers. Produced via immunoSEQ multiplex PCR; TCRdb's table is partial and in-frame only. The data hold roughly 130,000 clones, with around 95% observed a single time. This material consisted of CD4+ or CD8+ T cells sorted from blood, taken in a trial of the OX40 agonist ivuxolimab. The receptor was derived from an adult with an advanced solid tumor such as melanoma, head and neck, liver or kidney cancer. The genes are TRBV6-1 and TRBJ2-3, with TRBD1 matching over 7 bases. The CDR3 nucleotides read TGTGCCAGCAGTACGACAGGGAATACAGATACGCAGTATTTT. Its protein is CASSTTGNTDTQYF.